Below are 31 T cell receptor beta chains sequenced from a single sample in a study of PD-1 blockade in classical Hodgkin lymphoma. Profiled with immunoSEQ multiplex PCR; TCRdb holds only in-frame clones, not every one. The sample contains about 96,000 clones, 85% to 95% of which appear only once. Regarding time point: cycle 4 day 1 (C4D1), after around six weeks of nivolumab. Each and every patient relapsed after autologous stem cell transplantation, and patients got differing brentuximab vedotin exposure. The sequences come from peripheral blood mononuclear cells (PBMCs), collected before the fourth cycle of nivolumab. These receptors all come from a human donor with classical Hodgkin lymphoma.

The rearrangement links TRBV4-2 to TRBJ2-7, with D tentatively TRBD2 (6 bases). The CDR3 loop spans 16 amino acids. Trimming pared 1 base from V and 0 bases from J, leaving 13 bases between. Germline CDR1 reads LGHNA; CDR2 reads YNFKEQ. This chain's CDR3 is CASSQVERARSYEQYF. CDR3 nucleotides: TGTGCCAGCAGCCAAGTCGAGCGGGCCCGCTCCTACGAGCAGTACTTC.

This clone was observed a single time. V is TRBV28 and J is TRBJ2-7; TRBD2 aligns across 8 bases. Trimming cost V 6 bases and J 0 bases; bases outside gene matches: 13. CDR1 MDHEN and CDR2 SYDVKM come from the germline V gene. The CDR3 is 17 amino acids. The CDR3 sequence is CASRVHSGIQASYEQYF. The CDR3 region has the DNA TGTGCCAGCAGGGTACATAGCGGGATCCAGGCCTCCTACGAGCAGTACTTC.

V is TRBV5-1 and J is TRBJ2-7, with TRBD2 matching over 14 bases. The CDR3 runs to 18 residues. Looked up from germline, CDR1 is SGHRS and CDR2 is YFSETQ. Losses at the gene ends were 4 bases for V and 3 bases for J; bases not matched to a gene: 12. The CDR3 sequence: CASSEGTSGRVINYEQYF. In DNA, the CDR3 is TGCGCCAGCAGCGAGGGGACTAGCGGGAGAGTAATAAACTACGAGCAGTACTTC.

The CDR3 nucleotides read TGTGCCAGTAGTATCCAGGGGGTACCATACAATGAGCAGTTCTTC. Translating it yields CASSIQGVPYNEQFF. The chain recombines TRBV19 with TRBJ2-1, with 7 bases identical to TRBD1. Germline CDR1 and CDR2: LNHDA and SQIVND (reference sequence). The CDR3 consists of 15 residues. The V gene end was trimmed by 3 bases and the J gene end by 4 bases; junction bases not matched to a gene: 6.

V and J are TRBV2 and TRBJ2-2, with TRBD1 as a possible D gene (5 bases). CDR3 length equals 14 residues. The V end was cut by 5 bases, the J end by 2 bases, with 9 bases between. Germline V CDR1 and CDR2: SNHLY, FYNNEI. This CDR3 is CASSRTRNTGELFF. As DNA, the CDR3 is TGTGCCAGCAGTCGGACACGAAACACCGGGGAGCTGTTTTTT.

The CDR3 DNA sequence: TGTGCCAGCAGTGACTTCGTGGCGGGCTACACCTTC. This encodes CASSDFVAGYTF. The chain employs TRBV2 and TRBJ1-2; D unresolved. The CDR3 spans 12 residues. Germline CDR1 reads SNHLY; CDR2 reads FYNNEI. V lost 3 bases, J lost 8 bases, and 10 bases lay in between.

The chain uses TRBV28 and TRBJ2-1, with a tentative D call TRBD2 (5 bases). The CDR3 loop spans 13 amino acids. Germline-derived CDR1 and CDR2 are MDHEN and SYDVKM. V shed 8 bases and J shed 2 bases, with 10 bases lying between them. The CDR3: CASQDSTYNEQFF. DNA of the CDR3: TGTGCCAGCCAGGACTCGACCTACAATGAGCAGTTCTTC.

The V and J genes are TRBV18 and TRBJ2-1, with 9 bases that match TRBD2. The CDR3 has 17 amino acids. Germline V gene data show CDR1 as KGHSH and CDR2 as LQKENI. Trimming removed 2 bases from V and 0 bases from J; junction bases left unmatched: 5. CDR3 sequence reads: CASSPRSGGSSYNEQFF. DNA of the CDR3: TGTGCCAGCTCACCAAGGAGCGGGGGGAGCTCCTACAATGAGCAGTTCTTC.

The genes are TRBV7-9 and TRBJ1-3; no clear D. Germline lookup yields CDR1 SEHNR and CDR2 FQNEAQ (reference sequence). Trimming stripped 1 base from V and 0 bases from J, with 7 bases between. The CDR3 consists of 15 residues. DNA for the CDR3: TGTGCCAGCAGCTTAGGAGGGTTCTCTGGAAACACCATATATTTT. This translates into CASSLGGFSGNTIYF.

J is TRBJ2-7 and V is TRBV28; D is unresolved. CDR3 size: 13 residues. Trimming stripped 6 bases from V and 4 bases from J, with 13 bases between. Looked up from germline, CDR1 is MDHEN and CDR2 is SYDVKM. CDR3 coding DNA: TGTGCCAGCAGCGACATGTTCTTGTACGAGCAGTACTTC. Translation: CASSDMFLYEQYF.

CDR3 nucleotides: TGTGCCAGCAGTTTCAATGAGGGGGCAGATACGCAGTATTTT. Translating gives CASSFNEGADTQYF. This rearrangement joins TRBV27 to TRBJ2-3; D perhaps matches TRBD1 (6 bases). Germline lookup yields CDR1 MNHEY and CDR2 SMNVEV (reference sequence). This CDR3 region has 14 residues. V dropped 3 bases and J dropped 4 bases, with 11 bases sitting between them.

The chain couples TRBV11-2 to TRBJ2-7, with TRBD1 identical over 9 bases. Per germline, CDR1 SGHAT and CDR2 FQNNGV. J lost 0 bases, V lost 5 bases, and 5 bases had no gene match. CDR3 length equals 15 residues. CDR3 protein: CASSLGTGSSYEQYF. In DNA form, the CDR3 reads TGTGCCAGCAGCCTGGGGACAGGGAGCTCCTACGAGCAGTACTTC.

This clone appeared once. The chain joins TRBV10-1 to TRBJ2-3, with D possibly being TRBD2 (6 bases). Germline V CDR1 and CDR2: WNHNN, SYGVQD (reference sequence). V lost 1 base and J lost 3, with 17 bases in between. This CDR3 is 17 amino acids long. CDR3 residues: CASSEWGESGVTDTQYF. In nucleotides, the CDR3 is TGCGCCAGCAGTGAGTGGGGTGAGTCGGGAGTTACAGATACGCAGTATTTT.

The rearrangement links TRBV18 to TRBJ2-2; TRBD1 agrees at 8 bases. The ends lost 2 bases at V and 0 bases at J; junction bases unmatched: 11. The germline gives CDR1 KGHSH, CDR2 LQKENI. The CDR3 sequence is 19 residues long. The CDR3 region is CASSPFRDRRNTNTGELFF. The CDR3 DNA is TGTGCCAGCTCACCATTTAGGGACAGGCGAAACACGAACACCGGGGAGCTGTTTTTT.

This chain uses TRBV19 with TRBJ1-5; 12 bases line up with TRBD1. The CDR3 has 18 residues. Germline loops: CDR1 LNHDA, CDR2 SQIVND (reference sequence). Unmatched junction bases numbered 17, after V lost 10 bases and J lost 4 bases. The chain's CDR3 is CATLPGQGASRENQPQHF. The CDR3 DNA sequence: TGTGCCACATTACCGGGACAGGGGGCGTCAAGGGAAAATCAGCCCCAGCATTTT.

V gene TRBV9 combines with J gene TRBJ2-1; 8 nucleotides line up with TRBD1. There are 16 residues in the CDR3. Trimming took 0 bases from V and 7 from J; bases not matched to a gene: 9. Germline V gives CDR1 SGDLS, CDR2 YYNGEE. CDR3 protein: CASSVAQGASRNEQFF. In DNA, the CDR3 is TGTGCCAGCAGCGTAGCTCAGGGGGCGTCGAGGAATGAGCAGTTCTTC.

V gene TRBV30 combines with J gene TRBJ2-4; TRBD1 matches 11 bases. Germline loops: CDR1 GTSNPN, CDR2 SVGIG (reference sequence). Unmatched junction bases numbered 5, after V lost 2 bases and J lost 8 bases. This CDR3 is built from 14 residues. The CDR3 reads CAWSSGTGGYIQYF. In DNA form, the CDR3 reads TGTGCCTGGAGTTCGGGGACAGGGGGGTACATTCAGTACTTC.

This chain links TRBV18 with TRBJ2-7; D unclear. The ends were cut back, 1 base at V and 5 bases at J, with 18 bases in the middle. The CDR3 has 16 amino acids. Germline CDR1 reads KGHSH; CDR2 reads LQKENI. The CDR3: CASSPRVGPTSDEQYF. The CDR3 nucleotides are TGTGCCAGCTCACCACGTGTAGGACCCACTTCAGACGAGCAGTACTTC.

This clone has more than one count but fewer than ten. CDR3 in amino acids: CASSGTSAPGELFF. The CDR3, as DNA: TGTGCCAGCAGCGGGACTAGTGCCCCCGGGGAGCTGTTTTTT. This rearrangement joins TRBV9 to TRBJ2-2, with 7 bases fitting TRBD2. Trimming removed 3 bases from V and 6 bases from J; junction bases left unmatched: 5. The CDR3 is 14 residues long. The V gene's germline CDR1 is SGDLS and CDR2 YYNGEE.

J is TRBJ2-7 and V is TRBV30; D remains unclear. Germline V gene sequence: CDR1 GTSNPN, CDR2 SVGIG (reference sequence). V was clipped by 0 bases and J by 4 bases, with 7 bases between them. CDR3 length equals 12 residues. CDR3 nucleotides: TGTGCCTGGAGTGTCAACCCGTACGAGCAGTACTTC. Its protein product is CAWSVNPYEQYF.

V is TRBV5-1 and J is TRBJ1-1, with D unresolved. Between the trimmed V and J ends, which lost 4 bases and 1 base, there was a span of 14 bases. Germline assignment: CDR1 SGHRS and CDR2 YFSETQ. The CDR3 spans 15 residues. Here the CDR3 DNA reads TGCGCCAGCAGCCCGGCCCCACAAACGAACACTGAAGCTTTCTTT. Its protein product is CASSPAPQTNTEAFF.

The chain recombines TRBV4-2 with TRBJ2-5; no definite D call. V was clipped by 1 base and J by 5 bases, with 17 bases between them. CDR3 length: 16 residues. CDR1 and CDR2 from the germline V gene are LGHNA and YNFKEQ. The CDR3 DNA reads as TGTGCCAGCAGCCAAGGGGTTTCGAGCGAGCGTGAGACCCAGTACTTC. The encoded protein is CASSQGVSSERETQYF.

The chain recombines TRBV5-1 with TRBJ2-1; 12 bases map to TRBD2. This CDR3 has 17 amino acids. Trimming took 0 bases from V and 3 from J; bases not matched to a gene: 4. The germline CDR1 and CDR2 sequences are SGHRS and YFSETQ. The CDR3 here is CASSLATSGSYYNEQFF. DNA of the CDR3: TGCGCCAGCAGCTTGGCGACTAGCGGGAGCTACTACAATGAGCAGTTCTTC.

This clone showed up just once. The CDR3 DNA follows: TGTGCCAGCAGCCTAGGGTGGGGGTTCAATCAGCCCCAGCATTTT. It encodes CASSLGWGFNQPQHF. The rearrangement links TRBV11-2 to TRBJ1-5; possibly TRBD1 for D (5 bases). Germline CDR1 reads SGHAT; CDR2 reads FQNNGV. V lost 5 bases and J 3 bases, leaving 14 bases between the germline ends. The CDR3 sequence is 15 residues long.

The chain uses TRBV10-3 and TRBJ1-2, with TRBD1 as a possible D gene (6 bases). The CDR3 sequence is 19 residues long. The V end lost 8 bases, the J end lost 4 bases, and 32 bases lay between the germline ends. Germline lookup yields CDR1 ENHRY and CDR2 SYGVKD. Here the CDR3 reads CAIWHFKQDSASIGYGYTF. For the CDR3, the DNA is TGTGCCATCTGGCATTTCAAGCAGGACAGTGCCTCTATTGGCTATGGCTACACCTTC.

The chain links TRBV4-2 to TRBJ2-5; TRBD2 matches 10 bases. Losses at the gene ends were 4 bases for V and 0 bases for J; bases not matched to a gene: 5. This CDR3 region has 16 residues. Germline V gene data show CDR1 as LGHNA and CDR2 as YNFKEQ. The CDR3 DNA reads as TGTGCCAGCAGCCCGAGGACTAGCGGTTACCAAGAGACCCAGTACTTC. Its translation is CASSPRTSGYQETQYF.

The chain combines TRBV30 with TRBJ2-2; TRBD2 matches 9 bases. Germline V gene sequence: CDR1 GTSNPN, CDR2 SVGIG (reference sequence). There are 17 residues in the CDR3. V was pared by 3 bases and J by 1 base, with 9 bases of the junction left unmatched. The CDR3 DNA reads as TGTGCCTGGAGGTTGGGTCCAGCGGGAGGGAACACCGGGGAGCTGTTTTTT. As protein: CAWRLGPAGGNTGELFF.

The CDR3: CASSSIGQVYEQYF. Written as DNA, the CDR3 is TGCGCCAGCAGTTCTATCGGACAGGTCTACGAGCAGTACTTC. This rearrangement joins TRBV5-1 to TRBJ2-7; 7 bases are shared with TRBD1. CDR3 length equals 14 residues. Germline CDR1 and CDR2: SGHRS and YFSETQ. Trimming removed 5 bases from V and 3 bases from J; junction bases left unmatched: 8.

V gene TRBV28 combines with J gene TRBJ1-1; D unclear. The germline V gene has CDR1 MDHEN and CDR2 SYDVKM. The length of the CDR3 is 13 residues. Trimming removed 6 bases from V and 7 bases from J, with 15 bases in between. In DNA form, the CDR3 reads TGTGCCAGCAGAATTATCGGGAGCGGTGAAGCTTTCTTT. Translated: CASRIIGSGEAFF. Based on the CDR3 plus reference TRBV28 and TRBJ1-1, the full variable domain is DVKVTQSSRYLVKRTGEKVFLECVQDMDHENMFWYRQDPGLGLRLIYFSYDVKMKEKGDIPEGYSVSREKKERFSLILESASTNQTSMYLCASRIIGSGEAFFGQGTRLTVV.

The gene calls are TRBV6-4 and TRBJ2-5; 10 bases align to TRBD1. V was pared by 2 bases and J by 4 bases, with 7 bases of the junction left unmatched. The CDR3 spans 16 residues. CDR1 MRHNA and CDR2 SNTAGT come from the germline V gene. The CDR3 region is CASSDPDRGRGETQYF. In nucleotides, the CDR3 is TGTGCCAGCAGTGACCCGGACAGGGGGAGAGGAGAGACCCAGTACTTC.

This sequence joins TRBV6-5 and TRBJ1-1, with TRBD1 identical over 7 bases. The CDR3 consists of 11 residues. V gave up 8 bases and J gave up 8 bases; unmatched junction bases: 5. The germline V gene has CDR1 MNHEY and CDR2 SVGAGI. The CDR3 loop reads CASRWGQEAFF. CDR3 coding DNA: TGTGCCAGCCGCTGGGGACAGGAAGCTTTCTTT.